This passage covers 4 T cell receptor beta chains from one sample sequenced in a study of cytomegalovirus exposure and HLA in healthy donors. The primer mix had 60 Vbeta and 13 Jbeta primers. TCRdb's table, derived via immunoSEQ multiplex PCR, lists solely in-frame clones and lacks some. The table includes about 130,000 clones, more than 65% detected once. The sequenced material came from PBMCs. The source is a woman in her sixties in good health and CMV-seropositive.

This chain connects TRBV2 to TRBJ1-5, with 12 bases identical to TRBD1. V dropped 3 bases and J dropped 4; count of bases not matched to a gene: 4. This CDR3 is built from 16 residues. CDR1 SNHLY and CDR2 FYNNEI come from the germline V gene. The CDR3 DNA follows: TGTGCCAGCAGTGATGGGACAGGGGGCTTGAATCAGCCCCAGCATTTT. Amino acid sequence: CASSDGTGGLNQPQHF.

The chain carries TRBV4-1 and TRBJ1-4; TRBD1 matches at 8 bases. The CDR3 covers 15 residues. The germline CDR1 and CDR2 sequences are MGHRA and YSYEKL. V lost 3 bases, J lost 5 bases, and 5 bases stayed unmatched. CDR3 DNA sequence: TGCGCCAGCAGCCAGGTCCGGGACAGGAATGAAAAACTGTTTTTT. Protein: CASSQVRDRNEKLFF.

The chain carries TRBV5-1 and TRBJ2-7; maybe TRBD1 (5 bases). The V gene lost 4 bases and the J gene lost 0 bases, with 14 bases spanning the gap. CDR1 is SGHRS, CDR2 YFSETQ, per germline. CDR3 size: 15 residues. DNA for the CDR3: TGCGCCAGCAGCCCCCAGGGCGATGCCTCCTACGAGCAGTACTTC. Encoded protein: CASSPQGDASYEQYF.

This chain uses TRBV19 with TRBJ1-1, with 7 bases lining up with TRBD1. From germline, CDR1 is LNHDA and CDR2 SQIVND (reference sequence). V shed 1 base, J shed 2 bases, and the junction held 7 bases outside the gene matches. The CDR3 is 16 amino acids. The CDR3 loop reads CASSIGAGGFNTEAFF. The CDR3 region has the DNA TGTGCCAGTAGTATAGGGGCAGGGGGGTTTAACACTGAAGCTTTCTTT.